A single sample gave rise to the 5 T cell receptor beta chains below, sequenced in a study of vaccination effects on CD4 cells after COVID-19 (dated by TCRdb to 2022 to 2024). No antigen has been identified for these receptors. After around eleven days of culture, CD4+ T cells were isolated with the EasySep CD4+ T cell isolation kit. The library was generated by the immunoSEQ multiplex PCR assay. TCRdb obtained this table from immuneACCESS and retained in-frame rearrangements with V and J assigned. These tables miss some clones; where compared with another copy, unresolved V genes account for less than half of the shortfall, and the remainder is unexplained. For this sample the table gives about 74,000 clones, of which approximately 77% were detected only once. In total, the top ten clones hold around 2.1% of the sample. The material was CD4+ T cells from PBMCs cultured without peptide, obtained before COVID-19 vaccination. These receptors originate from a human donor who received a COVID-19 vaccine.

CDR3 sequence reads: CASSLQGTEAFF. The CDR3 DNA reads TGTGCCAGCAGCCTACAGGGAACTGAAGCTTTCTTT. The chain combines TRBV6-6 with TRBJ1-1; the D gene is possibly TRBD1 (6 bases). Germline V gives CDR1 MNHNY, CDR2 SVGAGI (reference sequence). This CDR3 region has 12 residues. V lost 6 bases, J lost 5 bases, and 10 bases lay in between.

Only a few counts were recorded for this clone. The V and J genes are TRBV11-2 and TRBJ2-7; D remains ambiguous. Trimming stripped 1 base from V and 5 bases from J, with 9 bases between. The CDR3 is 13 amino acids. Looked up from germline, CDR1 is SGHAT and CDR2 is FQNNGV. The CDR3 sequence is CASSLALLDEQYV. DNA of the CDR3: TGTGCCAGCAGCTTAGCTCTGTTGGACGAGCAGTACGTC.

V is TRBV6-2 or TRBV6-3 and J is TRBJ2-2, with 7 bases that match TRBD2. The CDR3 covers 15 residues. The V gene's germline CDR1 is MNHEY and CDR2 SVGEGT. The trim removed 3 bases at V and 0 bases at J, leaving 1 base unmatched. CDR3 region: CASSYRGANTGELFF. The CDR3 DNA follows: TGTGCCAGCAGTTATCGGGGGGCGAACACCGGGGAGCTGTTTTTT.

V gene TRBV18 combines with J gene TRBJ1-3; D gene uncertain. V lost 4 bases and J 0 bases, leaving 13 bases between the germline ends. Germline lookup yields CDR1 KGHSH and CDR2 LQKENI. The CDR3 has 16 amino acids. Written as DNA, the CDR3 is TGTGCCAGCTCACGAGAAGCAGGCTCCTCTGGAAACACCATATATTTT. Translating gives CASSREAGSSGNTIYF.

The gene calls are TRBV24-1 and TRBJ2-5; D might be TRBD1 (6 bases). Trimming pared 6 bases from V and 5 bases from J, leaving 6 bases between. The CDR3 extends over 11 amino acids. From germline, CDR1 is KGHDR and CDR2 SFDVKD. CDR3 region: CATSQGETQYF. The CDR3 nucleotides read TGTGCCACCAGTCAGGGGGAGACCCAGTACTTC.